This T cell receptor (beta chain) was found in a study of blood T cells in healthy people across ages. As regards this clonotype: The antigen remains unidentified.

Germline lookup yields CDR1 MNHEY and CDR2 SVGEGT. This CDR3 has 16 amino acids. Next came a second PCR, run for roughly 7 to 12 cycles, which used a sample-barcoded 5' primer along with a J-beta primer mix. TCRdb itself ran the 5' RACE reads through MiXCR, one entry per CDR3 protein. The top ten hold about 54% of the sample, which has about 400,000 distinct CDR3 sequences, 45% to 65% seen once. Findings and caveats of the study: Changes seen in expanded clonotypes were possibly confounded by donor CMV status left unknown. In older individuals, TCR beta diversity per million T cells was lower, falling roughly linearly with age.

Source material: blood. The chain recombines TRBV6-2 or TRBV6-3 with TRBJ2-7; TRBD2 matches 11 bases. The J call may be faulty, since TRBJ2-5 better matches the DNA end. This receptor was obtained from a man aged 60-69 years in good health. CDR3 loop: CASSYSIASGRETQYF. The CDR3 DNA sequence: TGTGCCAGCAGTTACTCGATCGCTAGCGGGAGGGAGACCCAGTACTTC.